The next 6 T cell receptor beta chains were all read from a single sample in a study of blood T cell repertoires in COVID-19. Assay used: immunoSEQ multiplex PCR; TCRdb lists only in-frame clones, some missing. The table lists about 230,000 clones, 83% of them singletons. Source material: peripheral blood. These receptors originate from a woman in her 70s with active or convalescent COVID-19.

This clone was observed a single time. The genes are TRBV7-8 and TRBJ2-5, with 9 bases identical to TRBD1. CDR3 length: 14 residues. V gave up 4 bases and J gave up 9 bases; unmatched junction bases: 9. Germline loops: CDR1 SGHVS, CDR2 FQNEAQ. The CDR3 DNA is TGTGCCAGCAGCTCGGGACAGGGTGGCGTGGCCCAGTACTTC. Translation gives CASSSGQGGVAQYF.

The genes are TRBV19 and TRBJ1-1; 10 nucleotides match TRBD1. The ends lost 4 bases at V and 6 bases at J; junction bases unmatched: 5. The CDR3 length is 14 residues. Germline values: CDR1 LNHDA, CDR2 SQIVND (reference sequence). CDR3 DNA: TGTGCCAGTAGTAGGACAGGGGGGAAGGCTGAAGCTTTCTTT. Encoded protein: CASSRTGGKAEAFF.

CDR3 amino acids: CATSGRQTYNEQFF. Here the CDR3 DNA reads TGTGCCACCAGCGGGAGGCAAACGTACAATGAGCAGTTCTTC. The V gene is TRBV19, the J gene TRBJ2-1; 9 bases line up with TRBD2. Trimming at V came to 10 bases and at J to 4 bases, leaving 8 bases not matched to a gene. The CDR3 runs 14 residues. Germline lookup yields CDR1 LNHDA and CDR2 SQIVND (reference sequence).

The genes are TRBV3-1 (or the pseudogene TRBV3-2) and TRBJ2-5; TRBD1 matches 7 bases. Trimming took 7 bases from V and 6 from J; bases not matched to a gene: 8. Germline values: CDR1 LGHDT, CDR2 YNNKEL (reference sequence). The CDR3 is made up of 13 amino acids. CDR3 bases: TGTGCCAGCACTCGACAGGGATCTCAGACCCAGTACTTC. It encodes CASTRQGSQTQYF.

The genes are TRBV30 and TRBJ1-6, with no clear D. The CDR3 covers 14 residues. The germline V gene has CDR1 GTSNPN and CDR2 SVGIG (reference sequence). V was pared by 0 bases and J by 8 bases, with 11 bases between. CDR3 sequence: CAWSVTTGDSPLHF. CDR3 DNA: TGTGCCTGGAGTGTAACCACCGGGGATTCACCCCTCCACTTT.

The rearrangement joins TRBV19 to TRBJ1-4, with 7 bases aligning to TRBD1. J was trimmed by 6 bases and V by 3 bases; bases with no gene match: 7. CDR1 LNHDA and CDR2 SQIVND come from the germline V gene (reference sequence). The CDR3 runs 15 residues. This CDR3 is CASSIEGQPHEKLFF. Here the CDR3 DNA reads TGTGCCAGTAGTATCGAGGGACAGCCTCATGAAAAACTGTTTTTT.